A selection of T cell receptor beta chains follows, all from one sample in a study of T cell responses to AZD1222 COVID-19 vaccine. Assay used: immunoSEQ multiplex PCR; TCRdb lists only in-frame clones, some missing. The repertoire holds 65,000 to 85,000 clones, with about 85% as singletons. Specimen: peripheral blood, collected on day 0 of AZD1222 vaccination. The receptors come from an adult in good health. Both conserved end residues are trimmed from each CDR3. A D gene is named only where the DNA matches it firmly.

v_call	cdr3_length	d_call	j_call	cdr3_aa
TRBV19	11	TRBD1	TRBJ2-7	ATTDRGDYEQY
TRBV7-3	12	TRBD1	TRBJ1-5	ASTKGQGDQPQH
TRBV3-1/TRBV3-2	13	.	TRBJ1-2	ASSQFLDSLYGYT
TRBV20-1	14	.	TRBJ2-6	SASHRETAGANVLT
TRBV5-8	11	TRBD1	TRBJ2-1	ASDRGSYNEQF
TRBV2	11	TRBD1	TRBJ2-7	ANGRDRGREQY
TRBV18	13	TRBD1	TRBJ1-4	ASSRSVGGEEKLF
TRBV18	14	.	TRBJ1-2	ASSTGIGPFLYGYT
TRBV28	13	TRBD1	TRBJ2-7	ASSFKWDRAYEQY
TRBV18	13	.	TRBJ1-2	ASSPPAWQNYGYT
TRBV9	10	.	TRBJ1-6	ASSVENSPLH
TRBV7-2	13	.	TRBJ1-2	ASSFSTDTNYGYT
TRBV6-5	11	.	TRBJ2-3	ASSYRVADTQY
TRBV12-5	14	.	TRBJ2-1	ASAPLHGSSYNEQF
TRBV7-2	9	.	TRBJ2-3	ASSLADTQY
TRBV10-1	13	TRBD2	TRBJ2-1	ASSPGGREHNEQF
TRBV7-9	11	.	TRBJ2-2	ASSVTTVGELF
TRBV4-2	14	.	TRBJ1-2	ASSQETGLSNYGYT
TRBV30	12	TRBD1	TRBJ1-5	AWSRTGGYQPQH
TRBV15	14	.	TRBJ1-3	ATSRAPGTSGNTIY
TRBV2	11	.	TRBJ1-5	ASSAEGNQPQH
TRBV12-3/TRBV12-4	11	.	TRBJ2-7	ASRGQSRSEQY
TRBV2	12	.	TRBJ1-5	ASTVAPPGQPQH
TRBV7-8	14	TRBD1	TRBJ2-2	ASSLGGTGETGELF
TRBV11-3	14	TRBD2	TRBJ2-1	ASSLASGGAFDEQF
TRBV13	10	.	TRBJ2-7	ASSLRLDEQY
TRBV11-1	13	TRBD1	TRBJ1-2	ASSPQGQGYYGYT
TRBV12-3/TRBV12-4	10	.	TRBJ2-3	ATLPQADTQY
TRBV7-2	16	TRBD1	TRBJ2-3	ASSIRGRRGFSTDTQY
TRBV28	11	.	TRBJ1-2	ASWGRDGYGYT
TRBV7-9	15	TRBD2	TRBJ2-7	ASSLGIGGGAMYEQY
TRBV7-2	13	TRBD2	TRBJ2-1	ASSPGTSGGGEQF
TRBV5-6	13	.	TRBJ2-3	ASSSKWQQTDTQY
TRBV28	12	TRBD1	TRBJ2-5	ASNEGTAVGTQY
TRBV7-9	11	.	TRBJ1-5	ASRQTEDQPQH
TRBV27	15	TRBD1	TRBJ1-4	ASSLGQGRFGYEKLF
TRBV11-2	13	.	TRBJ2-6	ASSPRSVGANVLT
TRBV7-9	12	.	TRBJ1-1	ASSLVGSYTEAF
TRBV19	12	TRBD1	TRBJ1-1	ASSFRGQGKAAF
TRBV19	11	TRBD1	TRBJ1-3	ASSNSGGDRQN
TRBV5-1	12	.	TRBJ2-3	ASSLVAREDTQY
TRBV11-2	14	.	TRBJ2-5	ASSPRFAGVRETQY
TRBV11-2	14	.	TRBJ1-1	ASSLDSDGRNTEAF
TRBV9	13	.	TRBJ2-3	ASSPVGASTDTQY